Listed below are T cell receptor beta chains from one sample, sequenced in a study of cytomegalovirus exposure and HLA in healthy donors. TCRdb's table, derived via immunoSEQ multiplex PCR, lists solely in-frame clones and lacks some. Among 150,000 to 180,000 clones listed, approximately 86% were seen once. Specimen: PBMCs. The receptors stem from a man aged 18-30 years in good health and CMV-seropositive. CDR3s include the opening cysteine and the closing phenylalanine or tryptophan. A D gene is named only where the DNA matches it firmly. Rows give clone size only sometimes, using once, few, many, or a class for an expanded clone.

J: TRBJ1-2
D: NA
V: TRBV5-1
size: NA
CDR3: CASSRGTSGDGYTF
DNA: TGCGCCAGCAGCAGGGGAACGTCGGGGGATGGCTACACCTTC

J: TRBJ1-4
D: TRBD1
V: TRBV14
size: NA
CDR3: CASSHRGQGGEKLFF
DNA: TGTGCCAGCAGCCACCGAGGACAGGGAGGTGAAAAACTGTTTTTT

J: TRBJ2-7
D: NA
V: TRBV18
size: once
CDR3: CASSRGESSYEQYF
DNA: TGTGCCAGCTCACGAGGCGAGAGCTCCTACGAGCAGTACTTC

J: TRBJ2-3
D: NA
V: TRBV5-6
size: NA
CDR3: CASRGGGYLASTDTQYF
DNA: TGTGCCAGCCGAGGAGGGGGCTATCTCGCCAGCACAGATACGCAGTATTTT

J: TRBJ2-1
D: TRBD2
V: TRBV29-1
size: NA
CDR3: CSVPGGAGGGGEQFF
DNA: TGCAGCGTCCCCGGTGGAGCGGGAGGTGGTGGTGAGCAGTTCTTC

J: TRBJ2-2
D: TRBD2
V: TRBV6-4
size: few
CDR3: CASGASGSAGELFF
DNA: TGTGCCAGCGGCGCTAGCGGGAGCGCCGGGGAGCTGTTTTTT

J: TRBJ1-2
D: NA
V: TRBV5-5
size: few
CDR3: CASPWAYGYTF
DNA: TGTGCCAGCCCATGGGCATATGGCTACACCTTC

J: TRBJ2-2
D: TRBD1
V: TRBV6-5
size: NA
CDR3: CASSYDRGGTGELFF
DNA: TGTGCCAGCAGTTATGACAGGGGGGGCACCGGGGAGCTGTTTTTT

J: TRBJ2-7
D: TRBD1
V: TRBV7-2
size: NA
CDR3: CASSFMGQGDYEQYF
DNA: TGTGCCAGCAGCTTTATGGGACAGGGGGATTACGAGCAGTACTTC

J: TRBJ2-7
D: TRBD1
V: TRBV6-9
size: NA
CDR3: CASSYPYRGSYEQYF
DNA: TGTGCCAGCAGTTACCCGTACAGGGGGTCCTACGAGCAGTACTTC

J: TRBJ1-5
D: NA
V: TRBV6-6
size: NA
CDR3: CASSRGGGEPQHF
DNA: TGTGCCAGCAGTAGGGGGGGCGGAGAGCCCCAGCATTTT

J: TRBJ2-7
D: TRBD1
V: TRBV27
size: once
CDR3: CASSLAGGPTSSYEQYF
DNA: TGTGCCAGCAGTTTGGCAGGGGGCCCGACTTCCTCCTACGAGCAGTACTTC

J: TRBJ2-7
D: TRBD1
V: TRBV6-5
size: NA
CDR3: CASSSPGTGPYEQYF
DNA: TGTGCCAGCAGTTCGCCCGGGACAGGCCCCTACGAGCAGTACTTC

J: TRBJ1-2
D: TRBD1
V: TRBV6-5
size: NA
CDR3: CASSWDRGDYGYTF
DNA: TGTGCCAGCAGCTGGGACAGGGGCGACTATGGCTACACCTTC

J: TRBJ2-2
D: TRBD2
V: TRBV25-1
size: NA
CDR3: CASSAGTSGFYTGELFF
DNA: TGTGCCAGCAGTGCCGGGACTAGCGGGTTTTACACCGGGGAGCTGTTTTTT

J: TRBJ2-1
D: TRBD1
V: TRBV25-1
size: NA
CDR3: CASSPRDRDYNEQFF
DNA: TGTGCCAGCAGTCCCCGGGACAGGGACTACAATGAGCAGTTCTTC

J: TRBJ2-7
D: TRBD1
V: TRBV6-6
size: NA
CDR3: CASSRPGQGSHEQYF
DNA: TGTGCCAGCAGCCGCCCGGGACAGGGTTCCCACGAGCAGTACTTC